This T cell receptor beta chain was identified during a study of beta chain features in type 1 diabetes. Broader study findings: Reduced insertions and increased deletions marked VDJ junctions in type 1 diabetes patients. Moderate but significant shortening of TCRB CDR3s was recorded in all four CD4+ subsets from Type 1 diabetes patients.

Of note for this clone: Its antigen remains unidentified.

The investigators reverse transcribed all of the isolated RNA, so they sequenced expressed TCRB transcripts. The table came from immunoSEQ multiplex PCR; TCRdb's copy has only in-frame clones and leaves some out. Found here are roughly 180,000 clones, roughly 7.1% of them singletons; the top ten hold around 0.94%. The CDR3 is 16 residues long. CDR1 and CDR2 from the germline V gene are MDHEN and SYDVKM. Trimming shortened V by 3 bases and J by 2 bases, and 15 bases separated the two germline ends. The receptor was isolated from a woman between 40 and 55 years old with type 1 diabetes. The chain is built from TRBV28 and TRBJ2-3, with D possibly TRBD2 on 6 matching bases. The material sequenced was central memory CD4+ T cells from blood. In nucleotides, the CDR3 is TGTGCCAGCAGTTTTGAAGGGACTGGGCACACAGATACGCAGTATTTT. This gives the protein CASSFEGTGHTDTQYF.